The 17 T cell receptor beta chains listed next were all sequenced from one sample in a study of shared clonotypes between healthy human individuals (dated by TCRdb to 2020 to 2021). Preparation of the library involved the immunoSEQ multiplex PCR assay. The table was pulled from immuneACCESS by TCRdb, which kept in-frame rearrangements only. Such tables lose some clones; where checked, under half of the loss comes from unresolved V genes, and the rest has no known cause. For this sample there are some 2,100,000 clones; about 94% appear just once. The ten largest clones capture 0.1% to 0.15% of the sample. Sequenced material: naive CD4+ T cells sorted from blood. This specimen's cell subset or site label, per the study, means: CD45RA+ positively selected. These receptors originate from a man aged 18-30 years in good health.

The genes are TRBV15 and TRBJ2-5, with D possibly being TRBD1 (6 bases). Trimming took 6 bases from V and 5 from J, leaving 19 bases between them. Germline CDR1 LNHNV, CDR2 YYDKDF (reference sequence). The CDR3 is made up of 15 amino acids. CDR3 coding DNA: TGTGCCACCAGTAGGGCCACGGTCCAGGGGGAGACCCAGTACTTC. Translated, it gives CATSRATVQGETQYF.

The J gene is TRBJ1-1, the V gene TRBV5-5, with 7 bases lining up with TRBD1. The CDR3 is made up of 13 amino acids. V shed 7 bases, J shed 1 base, and the junction held 4 bases outside the gene matches. Germline CDR1 SGHKS, CDR2 YYEKEE (reference sequence). The CDR3 DNA is TGTGCCAGCGAACAGGGGCCGAACACTGAAGCTTTCTTT. Translated, it gives CASEQGPNTEAFF.

V and J are TRBV5-4 and TRBJ1-1; D is ambiguous. Per germline, CDR1 SGHNT and CDR2 YYREEE (reference sequence). V gave up 4 bases and J gave up 4 bases, with 8 bases separating them. There are 12 residues in the CDR3. CDR3 region: CASSPDGTEAFF. As DNA, the CDR3 is TGTGCCAGCAGCCCGGATGGCACTGAAGCTTTCTTT.

V and J are TRBV19 and TRBJ2-5; 12 bases align to TRBD2. Germline CDR1 and CDR2: LNHDA and SQIVND (reference sequence). The junction had 6 bases not matched to a gene; V was cut back by 6 bases and J by 4 bases. This CDR3 has 15 amino acids. CDR3 region: CASSPLAGGVETQYF. The CDR3 bases are TGTGCCAGTAGCCCTCTAGCGGGAGGGGTAGAGACCCAGTACTTC.

The chain combines TRBV5-8 with TRBJ1-5; 10 nucleotides line up with TRBD1. Trimming at V came to 4 bases and at J to 7 bases, leaving 11 bases not matched to a gene. Germline CDR1 reads SGHTS; CDR2 reads YDEGEE. The CDR3 is 16 residues long. In nucleotides, the CDR3 is TGTGCCAGCAGCCCAGGGGACAGGGGTACGGGGCAGCCCCAGCATTTT. This codes for CASSPGDRGTGQPQHF.

The rearrangement joins TRBV18 to TRBJ1-2; maybe TRBD1 (6 bases). This CDR3 spans 16 amino acids. CDR1 is KGHSH and CDR2 is LQKENI in the germline V gene. V was trimmed by 3 bases and J by 4 bases, leaving 18 bases between them. CDR3 coding DNA: TGTGCCAGCTCACCGGTAGGCCAGGGGATGTCCTATGGCTACACCTTC. Translating gives CASSPVGQGMSYGYTF.

The chain recombines TRBV2 with TRBJ2-5, with TRBD2 matching 13 bases. V lost 6 bases to trimming and J lost 6 bases; unmatched junction nucleotides: 7. Per the germline V gene, CDR1 is SNHLY and CDR2 is FYNNEI. The CDR3 is 15 amino acids. CDR3: CASRGTSGGEKTQYF. Written as DNA, the CDR3 is TGTGCCAGCAGGGGTACTAGCGGGGGGGAAAAGACCCAGTACTTC.

This chain uses TRBV7-9 with TRBJ2-3; D gene unclear. Trimming shortened V by 1 base and J by 8 bases, and 16 bases separated the two germline ends. This CDR3 is built from 15 residues. Germline V gene data show CDR1 as SEHNR and CDR2 as FQNEAQ (reference sequence). The CDR3 spells CASSLDRTTWGTQYF. The CDR3 region has the DNA TGTGCCAGCAGCTTAGATCGGACGACTTGGGGTACGCAGTATTTT.

V and J are TRBV6-6 and TRBJ2-7; the D gene is possibly TRBD2 (5 bases). Germline values: CDR1 MNHNY, CDR2 SVGAGI (reference sequence). There are 11 residues in the CDR3. V was clipped by 6 bases and J by 7 bases, with 10 bases between them. CDR3 nucleotide sequence: TGTGCCAGCAGCGCCCGGGGAGAGCAGTACTTC. Amino acid sequence: CASSARGEQYF.

V is TRBV2 and J is TRBJ1-5; 7 bases are shared with TRBD1. This CDR3 contains 14 residues. CDR1 is SNHLY and CDR2 is FYNNEI in the germline V gene. With 6 bases clipped from V and 10 bases from J, the junction kept 12 bases outside the gene matches. The CDR3 sequence: CASRLTGEGGPQHF. Here the CDR3 DNA reads TGTGCCAGCAGATTAACAGGGGAGGGAGGACCCCAGCATTTT.

This clone has just one count. V and J are TRBV15 and TRBJ1-4; D remains unclear. Between the trimmed V and J ends, which lost 0 bases and 0 bases, there was a span of 14 bases. This CDR3 comprises 18 residues. Germline V gene lookup returns CDR1 LNHNV and CDR2 YYDKDF (reference sequence). CDR3 protein: CATSRDQGKFATNEKLFF. In DNA, the CDR3 is TGTGCCACCAGCAGAGATCAAGGGAAATTTGCAACTAATGAAAAACTGTTTTTT.

This chain connects TRBV5-8 to TRBJ2-7; D is undetermined. The V gene lost 2 bases and the J gene lost 3 bases, with 9 bases spanning the gap. This CDR3 has 13 amino acids. Germline V gives CDR1 SGHTS, CDR2 YDEGEE. The CDR3 sequence: CASSFSRNYEQYF. Written as DNA, the CDR3 is TGTGCCAGCAGCTTTTCTCGGAACTACGAGCAGTACTTC.

V is TRBV18 and J is TRBJ2-7; D tentatively reads TRBD1 or TRBD2 (5 bases each). Trimming shortened V by 6 bases and J by 2 bases, and 17 bases separated the two germline ends. Germline CDR1 KGHSH, CDR2 LQKENI. The CDR3 runs to 15 residues. The CDR3 DNA sequence: TGTGCCAGCTCCACCCCGAGGGGCGAAACCTACGAGCAGTACTTC. Protein product: CASSTPRGETYEQYF.

The chain uses TRBV10-2 and TRBJ1-1; D perhaps matches TRBD1 (6 bases). The V end lost 6 bases, the J end lost 4 bases, and 12 bases lay between the germline ends. The V gene's germline CDR1 is WSHSY and CDR2 SAAADI. This CDR3 spans 13 amino acids. CDR3 amino acids: CASRYRVGTEAFF. The CDR3 DNA follows: TGCGCCAGCAGGTACAGGGTGGGCACTGAAGCTTTCTTT.

This clone came up once. The chain couples TRBV2 to TRBJ1-5; D not certain. This CDR3 is 13 amino acids long. Trimming removed 5 bases from V and 7 bases from J, with 12 bases in between. Germline CDR1 SNHLY, CDR2 FYNNEI. The CDR3 sequence: CASSSRLAQPQHF. The CDR3 DNA reads TGTGCCAGCAGTTCGAGACTGGCACAGCCCCAGCATTTT.

The V and J genes are TRBV30 and TRBJ1-2; D possibly corresponds to TRBD1 (6 bases). Germline CDR1 is GTSNPN and CDR2 is SVGIG (reference sequence). The ends were cut back, 2 bases at V and 4 bases at J, with 14 bases in the middle. The CDR3 runs 14 residues. The CDR3 here is CAWSKGGHPYGYTF. CDR3 nucleotide sequence: TGTGCCTGGAGTAAGGGGGGCCATCCCTATGGCTACACCTTC.

This chain connects TRBV30 to TRBJ2-2; 8 nucleotides match TRBD1. Per the germline V gene, CDR1 is GTSNPN and CDR2 is SVGIG (reference sequence). V lost 3 bases, J lost 1 base, and 7 bases stayed unmatched. The CDR3 consists of 16 residues. Written as DNA, the CDR3 is TGTGCCTGGAGGGACAGGGCAAGGGTGAACACCGGGGAGCTGTTTTTT. This codes for CAWRDRARVNTGELFF.